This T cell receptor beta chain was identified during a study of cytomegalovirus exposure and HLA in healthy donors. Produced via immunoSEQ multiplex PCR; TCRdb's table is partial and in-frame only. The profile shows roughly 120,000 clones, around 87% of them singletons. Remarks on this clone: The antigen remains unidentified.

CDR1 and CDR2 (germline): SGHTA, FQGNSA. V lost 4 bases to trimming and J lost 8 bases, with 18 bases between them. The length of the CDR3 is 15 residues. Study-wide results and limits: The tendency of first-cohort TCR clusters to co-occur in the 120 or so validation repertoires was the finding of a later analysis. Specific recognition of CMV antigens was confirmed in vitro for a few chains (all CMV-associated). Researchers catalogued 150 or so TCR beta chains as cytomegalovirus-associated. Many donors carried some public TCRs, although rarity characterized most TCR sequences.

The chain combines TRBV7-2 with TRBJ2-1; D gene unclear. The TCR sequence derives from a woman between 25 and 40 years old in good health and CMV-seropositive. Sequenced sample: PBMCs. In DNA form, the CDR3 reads TGTGCCAGCAGCTCCGAAGCGAAACTGGTCGATGAGCAGTTCTTC. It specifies CASSSEAKLVDEQFF.